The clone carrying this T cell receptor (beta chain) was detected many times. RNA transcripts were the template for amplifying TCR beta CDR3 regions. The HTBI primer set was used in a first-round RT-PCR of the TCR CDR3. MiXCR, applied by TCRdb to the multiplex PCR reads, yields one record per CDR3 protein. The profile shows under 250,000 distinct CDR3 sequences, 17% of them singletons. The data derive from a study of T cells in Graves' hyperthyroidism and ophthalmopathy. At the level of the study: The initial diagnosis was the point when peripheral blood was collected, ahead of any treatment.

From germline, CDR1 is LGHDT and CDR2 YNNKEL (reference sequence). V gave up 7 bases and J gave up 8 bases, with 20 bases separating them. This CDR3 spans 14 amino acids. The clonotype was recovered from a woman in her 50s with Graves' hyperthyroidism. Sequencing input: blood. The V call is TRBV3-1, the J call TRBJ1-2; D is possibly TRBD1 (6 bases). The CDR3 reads CASTPAHTGLGYTF. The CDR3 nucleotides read TGTGCCAGCACCCCCGCCCACACAGGGCTCGGCTACACCTTC.